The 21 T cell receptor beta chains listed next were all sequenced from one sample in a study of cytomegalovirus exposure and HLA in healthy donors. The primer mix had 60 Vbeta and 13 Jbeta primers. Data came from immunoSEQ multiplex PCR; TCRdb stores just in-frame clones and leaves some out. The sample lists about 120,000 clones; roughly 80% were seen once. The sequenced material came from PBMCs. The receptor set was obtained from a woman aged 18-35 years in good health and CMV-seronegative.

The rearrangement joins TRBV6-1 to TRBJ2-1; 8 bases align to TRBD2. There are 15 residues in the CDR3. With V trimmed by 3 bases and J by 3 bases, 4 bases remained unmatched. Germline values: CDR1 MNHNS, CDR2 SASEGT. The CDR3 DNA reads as TGTGCCAGCAGTGAGCTAGCGGGTAACTACAATGAGCAGTTCTTC. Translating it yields CASSELAGNYNEQFF.

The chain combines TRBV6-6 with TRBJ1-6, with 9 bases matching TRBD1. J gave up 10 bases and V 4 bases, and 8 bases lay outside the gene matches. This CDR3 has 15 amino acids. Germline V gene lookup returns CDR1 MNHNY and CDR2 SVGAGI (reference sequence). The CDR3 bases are TGTGCCAGCAGTTCCGGGACAGGGTTTGGATCACCCCTCCACTTT. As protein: CASSSGTGFGSPLHF.

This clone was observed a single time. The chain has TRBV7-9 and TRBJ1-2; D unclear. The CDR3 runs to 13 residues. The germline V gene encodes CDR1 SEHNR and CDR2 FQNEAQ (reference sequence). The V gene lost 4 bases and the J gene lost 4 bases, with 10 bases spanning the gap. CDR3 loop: CASSSRSRYGYTF. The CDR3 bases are TGTGCCAGCAGCTCCCGTAGCCGCTATGGCTACACCTTC.

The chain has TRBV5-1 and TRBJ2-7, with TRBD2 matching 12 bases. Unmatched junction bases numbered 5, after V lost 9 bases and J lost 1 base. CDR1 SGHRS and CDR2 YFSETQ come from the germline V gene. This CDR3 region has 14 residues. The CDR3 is CATSTSGGSYEQYF. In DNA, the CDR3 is TGCGCCACCTCGACTAGCGGGGGTTCCTACGAGCAGTACTTC.

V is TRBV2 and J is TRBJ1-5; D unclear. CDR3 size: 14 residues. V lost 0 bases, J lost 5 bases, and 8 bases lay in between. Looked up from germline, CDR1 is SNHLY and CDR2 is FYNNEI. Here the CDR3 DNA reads TGTGCCAGCAGTGAAGCGAATGCGGATCAGCCCCAGCATTTT. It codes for CASSEANADQPQHF.

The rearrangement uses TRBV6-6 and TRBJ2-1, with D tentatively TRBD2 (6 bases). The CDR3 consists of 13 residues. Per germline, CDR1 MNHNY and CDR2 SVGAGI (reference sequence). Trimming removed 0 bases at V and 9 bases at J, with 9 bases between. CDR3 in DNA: TGTGCCAGCAGTTACTCGGGACTGTCTGAGCAGTTCTTC. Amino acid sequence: CASSYSGLSEQFF.

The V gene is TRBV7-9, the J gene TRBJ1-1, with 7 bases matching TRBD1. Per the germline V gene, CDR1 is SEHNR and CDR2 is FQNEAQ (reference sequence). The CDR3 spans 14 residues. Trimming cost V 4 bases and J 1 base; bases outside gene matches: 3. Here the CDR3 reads CASSSGQQNTEAFF. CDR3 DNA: TGTGCCAGCAGCTCGGGACAGCAGAACACTGAAGCTTTCTTT. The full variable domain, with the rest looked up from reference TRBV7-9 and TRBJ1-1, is DTGVSQNPRHKITKRGQNVTFRCDPISEHNRLYWYRQTLGQGPEFLTYFQNEAQLEKSRLLSDRFSAERPKGSFSTLEIQRTEQGDSAMYLCASSSGQQNTEAFFGQGTRLTVV.

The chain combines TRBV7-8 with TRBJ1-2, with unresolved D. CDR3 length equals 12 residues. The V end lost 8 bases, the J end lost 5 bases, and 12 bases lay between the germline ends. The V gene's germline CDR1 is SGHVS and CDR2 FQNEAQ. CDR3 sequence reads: CASSPNGYGYTF. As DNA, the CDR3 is TGTGCCAGCTCTCCCAACGGGTATGGCTACACCTTC.

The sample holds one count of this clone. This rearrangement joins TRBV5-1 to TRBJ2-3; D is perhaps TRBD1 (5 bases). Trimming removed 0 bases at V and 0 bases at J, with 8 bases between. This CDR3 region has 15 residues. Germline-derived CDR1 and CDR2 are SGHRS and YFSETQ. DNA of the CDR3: TGCGCCAGCAGCTTGGTGCAGGGTAGCACAGATACGCAGTATTTT. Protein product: CASSLVQGSTDTQYF.

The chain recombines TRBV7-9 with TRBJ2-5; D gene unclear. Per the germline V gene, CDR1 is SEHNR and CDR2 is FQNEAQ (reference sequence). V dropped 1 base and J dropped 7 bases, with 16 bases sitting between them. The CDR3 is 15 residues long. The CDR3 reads CASSLGDTKSGTQYF. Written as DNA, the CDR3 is TGTGCCAGCAGCTTAGGTGACACCAAGTCCGGGACCCAGTACTTC.

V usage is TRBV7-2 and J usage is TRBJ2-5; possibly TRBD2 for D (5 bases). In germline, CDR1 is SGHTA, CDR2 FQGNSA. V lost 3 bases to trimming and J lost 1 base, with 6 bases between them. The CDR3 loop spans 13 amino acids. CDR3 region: CASSFSVQETQYF. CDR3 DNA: TGTGCCAGCAGCTTTAGCGTCCAAGAGACCCAGTACTTC.

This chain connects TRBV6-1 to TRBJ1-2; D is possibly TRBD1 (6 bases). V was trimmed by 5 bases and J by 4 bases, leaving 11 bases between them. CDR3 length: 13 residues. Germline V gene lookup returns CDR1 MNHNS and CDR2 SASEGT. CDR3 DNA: TGTGCCAGCAGTAGGGACACCTTCTATGGCTACACCTTC. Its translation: CASSRDTFYGYTF.

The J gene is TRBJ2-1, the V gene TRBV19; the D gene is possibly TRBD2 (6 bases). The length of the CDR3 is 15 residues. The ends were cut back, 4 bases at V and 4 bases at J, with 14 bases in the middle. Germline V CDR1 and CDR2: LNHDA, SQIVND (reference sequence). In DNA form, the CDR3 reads TGTGCCAGTAGTACGCCCGGGGACTTATACAATGAGCAGTTCTTC. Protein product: CASSTPGDLYNEQFF. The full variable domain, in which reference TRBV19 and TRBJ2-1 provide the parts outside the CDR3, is DGGITQSPKYLFRKEGQNVTLSCEQNLNHDAMYWYRQDPGQGLRLIYYSQIVNDFQKGDIAEGYSVSREKKESFPLTVTSAQKNPTAFYLCASSTPGDLYNEQFFGPGTRLTVL.

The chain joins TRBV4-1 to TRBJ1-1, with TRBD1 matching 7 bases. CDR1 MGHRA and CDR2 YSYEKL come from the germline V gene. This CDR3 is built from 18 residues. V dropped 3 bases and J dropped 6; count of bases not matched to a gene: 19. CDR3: CASSQDKYRGQGDSEAFF. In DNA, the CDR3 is TGCGCCAGCAGCCAGGATAAGTACAGGGGCCAGGGGGACTCTGAAGCTTTCTTT.

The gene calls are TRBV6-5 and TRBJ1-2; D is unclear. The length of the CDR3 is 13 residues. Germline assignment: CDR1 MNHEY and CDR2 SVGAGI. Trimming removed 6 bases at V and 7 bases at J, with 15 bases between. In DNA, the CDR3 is TGTGCCAGCAGCCTTTATGGAGAGGGTGGCTACACCTTC. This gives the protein CASSLYGEGGYTF.

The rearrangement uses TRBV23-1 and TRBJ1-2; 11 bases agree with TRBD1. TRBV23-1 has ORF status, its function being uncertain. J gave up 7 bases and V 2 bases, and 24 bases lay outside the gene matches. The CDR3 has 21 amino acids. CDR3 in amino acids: CASSQGAKRRTGGVGLGGYTF. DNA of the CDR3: TGCGCCAGCAGTCAAGGGGCAAAAAGGAGGACAGGGGGCGTCGGGTTGGGTGGCTACACCTTC.

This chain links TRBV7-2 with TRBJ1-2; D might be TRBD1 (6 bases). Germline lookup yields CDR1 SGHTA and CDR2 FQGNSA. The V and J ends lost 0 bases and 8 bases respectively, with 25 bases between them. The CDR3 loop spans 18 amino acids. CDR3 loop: CASSLASRGASRLEGYTF. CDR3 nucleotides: TGTGCCAGCAGCTTAGCATCTCGGGGGGCGAGCCGATTGGAAGGCTACACCTTC.

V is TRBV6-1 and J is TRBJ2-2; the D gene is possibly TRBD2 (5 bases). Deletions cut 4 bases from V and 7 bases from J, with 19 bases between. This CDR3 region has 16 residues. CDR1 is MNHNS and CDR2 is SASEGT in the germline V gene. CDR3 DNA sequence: TGTGCCAGCAGTGTCCTGGGAATGGGAGCGATCGGGGAGCTGTTTTTT. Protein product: CASSVLGMGAIGELFF.

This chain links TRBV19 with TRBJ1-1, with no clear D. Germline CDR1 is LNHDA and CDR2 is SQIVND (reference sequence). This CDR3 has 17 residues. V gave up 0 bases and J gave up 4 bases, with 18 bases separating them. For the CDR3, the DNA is TGTGCCAGTAGTATAGATGGTCAGTCCACCATTTTCACTGAAGCTTTCTTT. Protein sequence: CASSIDGQSTIFTEAFF.

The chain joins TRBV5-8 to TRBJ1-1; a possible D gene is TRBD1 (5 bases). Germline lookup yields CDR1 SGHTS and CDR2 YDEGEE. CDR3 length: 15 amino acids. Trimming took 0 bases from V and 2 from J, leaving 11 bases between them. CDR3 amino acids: CASSLEGHLNTEAFF. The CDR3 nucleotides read TGTGCCAGCAGCTTGGAAGGACACCTTAACACTGAAGCTTTCTTT.

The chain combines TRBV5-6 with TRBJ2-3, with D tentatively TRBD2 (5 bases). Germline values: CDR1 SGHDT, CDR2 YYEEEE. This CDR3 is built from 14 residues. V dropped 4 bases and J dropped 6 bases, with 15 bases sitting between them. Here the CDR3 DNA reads TGTGCCAGCAGCCCCCGGGGTAGCTTGGATACGCAGTATTTT. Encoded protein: CASSPRGSLDTQYF.